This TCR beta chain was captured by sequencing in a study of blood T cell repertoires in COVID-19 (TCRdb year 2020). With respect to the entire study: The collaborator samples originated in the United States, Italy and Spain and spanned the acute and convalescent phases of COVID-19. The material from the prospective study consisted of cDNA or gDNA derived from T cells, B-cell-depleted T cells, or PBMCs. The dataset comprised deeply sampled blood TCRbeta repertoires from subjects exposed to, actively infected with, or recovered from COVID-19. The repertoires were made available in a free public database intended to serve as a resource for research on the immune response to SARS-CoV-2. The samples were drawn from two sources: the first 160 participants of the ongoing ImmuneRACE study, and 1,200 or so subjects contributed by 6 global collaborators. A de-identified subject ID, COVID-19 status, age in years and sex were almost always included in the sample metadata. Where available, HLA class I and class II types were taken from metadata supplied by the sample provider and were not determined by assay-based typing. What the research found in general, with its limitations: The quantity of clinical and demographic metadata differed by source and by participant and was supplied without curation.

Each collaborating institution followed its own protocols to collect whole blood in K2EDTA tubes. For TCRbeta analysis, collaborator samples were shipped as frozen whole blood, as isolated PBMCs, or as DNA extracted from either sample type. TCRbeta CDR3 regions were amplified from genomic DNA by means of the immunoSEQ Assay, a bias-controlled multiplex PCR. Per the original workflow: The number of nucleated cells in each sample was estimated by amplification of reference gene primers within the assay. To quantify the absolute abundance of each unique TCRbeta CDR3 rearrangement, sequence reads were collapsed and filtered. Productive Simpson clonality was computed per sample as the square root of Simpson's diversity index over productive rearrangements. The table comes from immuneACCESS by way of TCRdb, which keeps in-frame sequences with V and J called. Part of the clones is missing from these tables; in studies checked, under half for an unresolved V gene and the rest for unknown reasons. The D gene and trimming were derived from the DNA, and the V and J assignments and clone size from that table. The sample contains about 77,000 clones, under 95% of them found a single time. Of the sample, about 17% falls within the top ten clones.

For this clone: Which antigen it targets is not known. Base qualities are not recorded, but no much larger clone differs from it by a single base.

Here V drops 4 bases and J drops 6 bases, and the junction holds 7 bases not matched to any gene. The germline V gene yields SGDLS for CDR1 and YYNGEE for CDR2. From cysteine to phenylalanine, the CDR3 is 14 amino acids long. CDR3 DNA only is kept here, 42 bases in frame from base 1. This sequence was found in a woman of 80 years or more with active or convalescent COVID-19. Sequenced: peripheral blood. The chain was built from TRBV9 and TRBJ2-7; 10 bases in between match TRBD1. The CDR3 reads CASSPRQGATEQYF. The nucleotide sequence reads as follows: TGTGCCAGCAGCCCCCGACAGGGGGCTACCGAGCAGTACTTC. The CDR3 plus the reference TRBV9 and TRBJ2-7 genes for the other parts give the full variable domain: DSGVTQTPKHLITATGQRVTLRCSPRSGDLSVYWYQQSLDQGLQFLIQYYNGEERAKGNILERFSAQQFPDLHSELNLSSLELGDSALYFCASSPRQGATEQYFGPGTRLTVT.